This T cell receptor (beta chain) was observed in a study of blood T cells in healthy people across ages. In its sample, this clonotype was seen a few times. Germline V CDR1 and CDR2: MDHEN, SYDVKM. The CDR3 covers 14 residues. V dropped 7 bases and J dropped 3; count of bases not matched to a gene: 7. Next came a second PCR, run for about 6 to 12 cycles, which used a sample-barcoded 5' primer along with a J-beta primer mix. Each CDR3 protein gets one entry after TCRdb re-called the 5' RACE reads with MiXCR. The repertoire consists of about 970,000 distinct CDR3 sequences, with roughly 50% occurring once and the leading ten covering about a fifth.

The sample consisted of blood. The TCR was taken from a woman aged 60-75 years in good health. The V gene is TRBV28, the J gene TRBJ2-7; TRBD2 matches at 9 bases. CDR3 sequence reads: CASNLAGNYYEQYF. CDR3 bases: TGTGCCAGCAATCTAGCGGGAAATTACTACGAGCAGTACTTC.